One and the same sample provided the 20 T cell receptor beta chains below, sequenced in a study of CD8+ T cells in alopecia areata. Following extraction, RNA underwent reverse transcription to cDNA, which served as the sequencing template. This table comes from immunoSEQ multiplex PCR, and its TCRdb copy is limited to in-frame clones, with some not included. The sample holds about 120,000 clones, 50% to 55% seen once. This sample's treatment: oral pan-JAK inhibitor, 5-10 mg twice daily. The starting material was CD4+ T cells sorted from blood, obtained at week 4, from a patient treated with tofacitinib. The receptors originated from a human donor with alopecia areata.

The CDR3 protein is CSSSGGGGTEAFF. The DNA for the CDR3 is TGCAGCTCCAGTGGGGGAGGCGGCACTGAAGCTTTCTTT. The rearrangement links TRBV29-1 to TRBJ1-1; possible D gene TRBD1, 5 bases. This CDR3 contains 13 residues. The V end was cut by 8 bases, the J end by 4 bases, with 17 bases between. Germline loops: CDR1 SQVTM, CDR2 ANQGSEA.

The V and J genes are TRBV7-2 and TRBJ1-1; D is unclear. CDR1 and CDR2 from the germline V gene are SGHTA and FQGNSA. The germline V and J ends were trimmed by 1 base and 1 base, with 10 bases remaining between them. This CDR3 has 15 residues. CDR3 sequence reads: CASSLVLGGNTEAFF. Here the CDR3 DNA reads TGTGCCAGCAGCTTAGTATTGGGTGGGAACACTGAAGCTTTCTTT. Looking up the rest from reference TRBV7-2 and TRBJ1-1 gives the full variable domain: GAGVSQSPSNKVTEKGKDVELRCDPISGHTALYWYRQSLGQGLEFLIYFQGNSAPDKSGLPSDRFSAERTGGSVSTLTIQRTQQEDSAVYLCASSLVLGGNTEAFFGQGTRLTVV.

This clone turned up a few times. J is TRBJ2-6 and V is TRBV5-1; no firm D call. V gave up 0 bases and J gave up 4 bases, with 8 bases separating them. Germline V lookup: CDR1 SGHRS, CDR2 YFSETQ. The CDR3 sequence is 15 residues long. CDR3 in amino acids: CASSLDGAGANVLTF. Here the CDR3 DNA reads TGCGCCAGCAGCTTGGATGGAGCCGGGGCCAACGTCCTGACTTTC.

This clone was seen a few times. The chain employs TRBV15 and TRBJ1-4, with a possible D match to TRBD1 (6 bases). The V and J ends lost 6 bases and 8 bases respectively, with 19 bases between them. Germline V lookup: CDR1 LNHNV, CDR2 YYDKDF (reference sequence). CDR3 size: 15 residues. CDR3 nucleotide sequence: TGTGCCACCAGTAACCACGCAGGGGCATCGGAAAAACTGTTTTTT. This encodes CATSNHAGASEKLFF.

This clone was detected only a few times. V usage is TRBV6-5 and J usage is TRBJ2-2; TRBD2 might be the D (5 bases). This CDR3 region has 14 residues. V lost 8 bases and J lost 7, with 17 bases in between. CDR1 is MNHEY, CDR2 SVGAGI, per germline. DNA of the CDR3: TGTGCCAGCCGGCCACCAGGAGGTAGCGGGGAGCTGTTTTTT. This translates into CASRPPGGSGELFF.

CDR3 region: CASSQSGRVHGYTF. The CDR3 DNA follows: TGCGCCAGCAGTCAATCAGGCAGGGTCCATGGCTACACCTTC. The chain joins TRBV23-1 to TRBJ1-2, with D maybe TRBD1 (5 bases). TRBV23-1 is sorted into the ORF group, with uncertain function. The CDR3 contains 14 residues. Trimming shortened V by 0 bases and J by 6 bases, and 11 bases separated the two germline ends.

The rearrangement joins TRBV6-5 to TRBJ2-3; 7 positions match TRBD1. Germline V lookup: CDR1 MNHEY, CDR2 SVGAGI. The ends lost 10 bases at V and 5 bases at J; junction bases unmatched: 6. CDR3 size: 12 residues. CDR3 region: CATRQGVDTQYF. The CDR3, as DNA: TGTGCCACCCGACAGGGAGTAGATACGCAGTATTTT.

This chain joins TRBV30 and TRBJ1-2; D is uncertain. The V gene lost 0 bases and the J gene lost 5 bases, with 19 bases spanning the gap. The CDR3 runs 16 residues. The V gene's germline CDR1 is GTSNPN and CDR2 SVGIG (reference sequence). The CDR3 nucleotides read TGTGCCTGGAGTGTACTAACAGATCCTAGAAGATATGGCTACACCTTC. It yields the protein CAWSVLTDPRRYGYTF.

The J gene is TRBJ1-5, the V gene TRBV30; no firm D call. The length of the CDR3 is 15 residues. The germline V gene encodes CDR1 GTSNPN and CDR2 SVGIG (reference sequence). The germline V and J ends were trimmed by 0 bases and 4 bases, with 13 bases remaining between them. CDR3 residues: CAWSVSQASNQPQHF. In DNA, the CDR3 is TGTGCCTGGAGTGTAAGCCAGGCATCAAATCAGCCCCAGCATTTT. The complete variable domain, with remaining parts taken from reference TRBV30 and TRBJ1-5, reads SQTIHQWPATLVQPVGSPLSLECTVEGTSNPNLYWYRQAAGRGLQLLFYSVGIGQISSEVPQNLSASRPQDRQFILSSKKLLLSDSGFYLCAWSVSQASNQPQHFGDGTRLSIL.

The chain is built from TRBV9 and TRBJ2-2; no firm D call. There are 12 residues in the CDR3. The V and J ends lost 0 bases and 6 bases respectively, with 3 bases between them. Germline CDR1 reads SGDLS; CDR2 reads YYNGEE. Here the CDR3 reads CASSVAAGELFF. CDR3 DNA sequence: TGTGCCAGCAGCGTAGCCGCCGGGGAGCTGTTTTTT.

This clone was seen only a few times. The chain uses TRBV18 and TRBJ2-1, with D uncertain. The V end was cut by 3 bases, the J end by 6 bases, with 12 bases between. The CDR3 consists of 14 residues. In germline, CDR1 is KGHSH, CDR2 LQKENI. DNA for the CDR3: TGTGCCAGCTCACCGGTCCCCCGGGCCAATGAGCAGTTCTTC. Translation gives CASSPVPRANEQFF.

The rearrangement links TRBV5-4 to TRBJ2-7; D perhaps matches TRBD1 (6 bases). CDR1 is SGHNT, CDR2 YYREEE, per germline (reference sequence). Trimming cost V 1 base and J 6 bases, with 14 bases left between them. The CDR3 sequence is 14 residues long. The CDR3 nucleotides read TGTGCCAGCAGCTTGTCGCAGGGGTACAGCGAGCAGTACTTC. Residues: CASSLSQGYSEQYF.

The chain links TRBV30 to TRBJ2-5; 7 positions match TRBD1. Unmatched junction bases numbered 6, after V lost 4 bases and J lost 1 base. CDR3 length: 14 amino acids. The germline V gene has CDR1 GTSNPN and CDR2 SVGIG (reference sequence). The CDR3 region has the DNA TGTGCCTGGATTAAAACAGGGGCCCAAGAGACCCAGTACTTC. Translating gives CAWIKTGAQETQYF.

J is TRBJ2-6 and V is TRBV29-1; maybe TRBD1 (6 bases). There are 16 residues in the CDR3. CDR1 is SQVTM and CDR2 is ANQGSEA in the germline V gene. V lost 1 base and J 4 bases, leaving 14 bases between the germline ends. CDR3 sequence reads: CSVEGAGVSGANVLTF. In DNA, the CDR3 is TGCAGCGTTGAAGGGGCAGGGGTGAGCGGGGCCAACGTCCTGACTTTC.

This clone was detected once. The gene calls are TRBV18 and TRBJ2-1; unclear D gene. Trimming shortened V by 1 base and J by 4 bases, and 8 bases separated the two germline ends. The CDR3 covers 14 residues. Germline V CDR1 and CDR2: KGHSH, LQKENI. The CDR3 coding sequence is TGTGCCAGCTCACCACAGGACGGATACAATGAGCAGTTCTTC. This translates into CASSPQDGYNEQFF. Variable domain in full (rest from reference TRBV18 and TRBJ2-1): NAGVMQNPRHLVRRRGQEARLRCSPMKGHSHVYWYRQLPEEGLKFMVYLQKENIIDESGMPKERFSAEFPKEGPSILRIQQVVRGDSAAYFCASSPQDGYNEQFFGPGTRLTVL.

This clone was picked up a small number of times. This sequence joins TRBV5-1 and TRBJ2-2; D may be TRBD2 (6 bases). The V end lost 0 bases, the J end lost 5 bases, and 11 bases lay between the germline ends. This CDR3 contains 15 residues. Germline V gene sequence: CDR1 SGHRS, CDR2 YFSETQ. CDR3 in DNA: TGCGCCAGCAGCTTGGCCGGGACTTCAACCGGGGAGCTGTTTTTT. It specifies CASSLAGTSTGELFF. The full variable domain, its missing parts supplied by reference TRBV5-1 and TRBJ2-2, is KAGVTQTPRYLIKTRGQQVTLSCSPISGHRSVSWYQQTPGQGLQFLFEYFSETQRNKGNFPGRFSGRQFSNSRSEMNVSTLELGDSALYLCASSLAGTSTGELFFGEGSRLTVL.

This chain links TRBV30 with TRBJ2-2; a possible D gene is TRBD2 (5 bases). CDR3 length equals 15 residues. V lost 4 bases to trimming and J lost 7 bases, with 19 bases between them. CDR1 is GTSNPN and CDR2 is SVGIG in the germline V gene (reference sequence). CDR3 amino acids: CAWTVFGELGGELFF. The DNA for the CDR3 is TGTGCCTGGACTGTCTTCGGGGAGCTAGGCGGGGAGCTGTTTTTT.

The V and J genes are TRBV10-3 and TRBJ2-7; TRBD1 aligns across 7 bases. The CDR3 is 12 amino acids. The germline CDR1 and CDR2 sequences are ENHRY and SYGVKD. Trimming at V came to 6 bases and at J to 3 bases, leaving 2 bases not matched to a gene. The CDR3: CAIRAGGYEQYF. The DNA for the CDR3 is TGTGCCATCAGGGCAGGGGGCTACGAGCAGTACTTC.

The chain carries TRBV6-1 and TRBJ2-7, with D possibly being TRBD1 or TRBD2 (6 bases each). The CDR3 is 15 amino acids. V gave up 10 bases and J gave up 2 bases, with 21 bases separating them. CDR1 and CDR2 (germline): MNHNS, SASEGT. CDR3 nucleotide sequence: TGTGCCACTGGGACTTTGGGGGGCGCCCCCTACGAGCAGTACTTC. Protein product: CATGTLGGAPYEQYF.

The CDR3 DNA reads TGTGCCAGCAGGGAGGGGACTGGGGCCAACGTCCTGACTTTC. Translating gives CASREGTGANVLTF. The chain links TRBV11-2 to TRBJ2-6; TRBD2 might be the D (6 bases). This CDR3 is 14 amino acids long. Germline V lookup: CDR1 SGHAT, CDR2 FQNNGV. With 6 bases removed from V and 2 bases from J, the gap between germline ends came to 8 bases.